What follows describes a single TCR beta chain. Its antigen is unknown. This sample was taken from a study of vaccination effects on CD4 cells after COVID-19. The wider study: After around 2 million PBMC were placed in each well, they were cultured with about 10 IU/ml IL-2 and 10 ug/ml peptides.

Method: immunoSEQ multiplex PCR; TCRdb's copy keeps in-frame clones and lacks some. Here the sample spans 50,000 or so clones, over 50% being singletons. After roughly 9 days in culture, the CD4+ T cells were isolated. Vaccinated recipients, who were negative for nucleocapsid antibodies, had no history of SARS-CoV-2 infection. A half-medium replacement with IL-2 medium was carried out on days 3 and 7. Trimming stripped 5 bases from V and 2 bases from J, with 13 bases between. This CDR3 region has 15 residues. Germline V gene sequence: CDR1 SGHVS, CDR2 FQNEAQ. Material: CD4+ T cells from PBMCs cultured without peptide, obtained before COVID-19 vaccination. This chain uses TRBV7-8 with TRBJ2-1; D is possibly TRBD2 (6 bases). The receptor was isolated from a human donor who received a COVID-19 vaccine. In DNA form, the CDR3 reads TGTGCCAGCAGCGCGCGGAGGGTGGCCTACAATGAGCAGTTCTTC. Protein sequence: CASSARRVAYNEQFF.